This TCR beta chain is drawn from a study of vaccination and CD4 T cells after COVID-19 (dated by TCRdb to between 2021 and 2022). Context from the whole study: Every convalescent patient had a positive nasal swab PCR test for SARS-CoV-2, with mild disease in several patients and severe disease in one. Post-COVID blood samples from convalescent patients were collected a median of around 100 days after diagnosis, with a range of about 35 to 180 days. Post-vaccine blood samples were obtained a median of about 70 days after the second vaccine dose, with a range of about 14 to 241 days. As controls, cultures received a CEFX viral epitope pool (the positive control), an HIV-1 Nef peptide pool (the negative control), or no peptide at all. In 10 COVID-19 convalescent patients and 4 infection-naive healthy vaccine recipients, the spike-specific CD4+ TCR repertoire before mRNA vaccination was compared with the repertoire after mRNA vaccination. Each participant got two doses of either the Pfizer-BioNTech BNT162b2 vaccine (n=8) or the Moderna mRNA-1273 vaccine (n=2). The convalescent cohort comprised six males and four females, including two Hispanic individuals, seven Caucasians, two Asians and one multiracial person. Culture stimuli were overlapping spike peptide pools from SARS-CoV-2 and from the common cold coronaviruses HCoV-NL63, HCoV-OC43 and HCoV-229E. What the study reported, not specific to this receptor: The median count of SARS-CoV-2-reactive clonotypes went up from 20 to 25 after infection to a few dozen after vaccination, although the change was not significant. Of the vaccine-specific clones in convalescent patients, 304 of 307, or nearly all, reacted only to SARS-CoV-2 spike and did not cross-react with common cold coronaviruses. Relatively few convalescent patients were included in the study, and early timepoints after natural infection were not analyzed. Among convalescent patients, a median about 86% of the SARS-CoV-2-reactive clones seen after vaccination appeared only after vaccination, which suggests priming specific to the vaccine.

Per the publication, the treatment or condition label means: approximately 9-day PBMC culture with coronavirus spike peptide pools or control peptides (ViraFEST assay). The ViraFEST assay was used in the study, in which antigen-specific T cells were expanded with peptide pools and expanded clonotypes were subsequently identified by TCR sequencing. The convalescent patients' positive SARS-CoV-2 PCR tests fell between March and December 2020, which was before the Alpha, Beta and Delta variants emerged in the United States. Each well held around 2 million PBMCs cultured in IMDM containing roughly 5% human AB serum and approximately 9.1 IU/ml IL-2, with about 9.1 ug/ml peptide pools added. Half of the culture medium was replaced with fresh IL-2-containing medium on days 3 and 7. Once the cells had been in culture for roughly 10 days, the EasySep CD4+ T cell isolation kit was used to isolate CD4+ T cells by negative selection. Ficoll-Paque Plus gradient centrifugation was used to isolate PBMCs from whole blood, and the isolated PBMCs were then either used fresh or cryopreserved at -140C. In general, triplicate wells were set up for every culture condition.

The CDR3 measures 16 amino acids from cysteine to phenylalanine. Solely the CDR3 DNA is kept, with 48 bases framed from the first base. CDR1 and CDR2 are read off the germline V gene as MDHEN and SYDVKM. V is clipped by 1 base and J by 0 bases, and the sequence between their germline boundaries is 10 bases long. The library was made by PCR. DNA from cultured CD4+ T cells was subjected to TCR sequencing with the Oncomine TCR Beta short-read assay at the Johns Hopkins FTIC core. Genomic DNA was extracted from the cultured CD4+ T cells with the QIAamp micro DNA kit. Oncomine TCR Beta libraries made from cultured CD4+ T cells were pooled using unique dual indexes and sequenced on an Illumina iSeq 100. In the paper's pipeline: Non-productive sequences were filtered out, and CDR3s that did not start with C, did not end with F or W, or were shorter than 7 amino acids were discarded. Antigen-specific clonotypes were identified with the MANAFEST web application by comparing peptide-stimulated wells with reference and other culture wells. To be called positive, a clone needed an FDR below 0.05, an odds ratio above 5, and a productive frequency above 0.1% in at least two of three replicate wells. Clonotypes that were significantly expanded in both SARS-CoV-2 spike wells and at least one common cold coronavirus spike condition were defined as cross-reactive. CDR3 homology was assessed with Levenshtein distances (stringdist) and unrooted phylogenetic trees (ape) in R version 3.6.1. TCRdb trimmed the raw reads at Q25, called clones with MiXCR and kept productive beta chains. Rows merge per CDR3 protein into single entries with the most common DNA and genes. What appears here as the V and J calls and clone size reflects TCRdb's work, not the paper's. Across this sample there are fewer than 10,000 distinct CDR3 sequences, with 61% seen only once. The ten largest clonotypes hold 20% to 30% of the sample.

As to this clonotype: Its antigen remains unidentified. No much larger clone is present one base from it, and per-base qualities are unavailable.

Source material: CD4+ T cells from blood, cultured in vitro. The source of this sequence is a human donor who had recovered from COVID-19. The chain is made from TRBV28 and TRBJ1-5; the D gene cannot be resolved reliably. The DNA reads TGTGCCAGCAGTTTATCTTTCGAGGGTAGCAATCAGCCCCAGCATTTT. Translated, it gives CASSLSFEGSNQPQHF.